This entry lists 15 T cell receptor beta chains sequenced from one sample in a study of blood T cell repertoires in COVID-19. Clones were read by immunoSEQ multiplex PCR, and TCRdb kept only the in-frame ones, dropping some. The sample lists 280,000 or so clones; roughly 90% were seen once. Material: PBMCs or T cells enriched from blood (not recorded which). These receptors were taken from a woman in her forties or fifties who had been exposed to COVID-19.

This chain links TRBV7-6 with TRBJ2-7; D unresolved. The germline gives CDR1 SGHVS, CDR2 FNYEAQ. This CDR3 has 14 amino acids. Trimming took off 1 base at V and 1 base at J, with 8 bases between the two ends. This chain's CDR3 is CASSLGQVSYEQYF. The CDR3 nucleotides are TGTGCCAGCAGCTTAGGGCAGGTTTCCTACGAGCAGTACTTC.

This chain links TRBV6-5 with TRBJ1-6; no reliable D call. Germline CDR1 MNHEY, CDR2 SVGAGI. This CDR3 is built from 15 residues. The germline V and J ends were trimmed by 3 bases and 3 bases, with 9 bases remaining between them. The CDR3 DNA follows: TGTGCCAGCAGTTATGCTTACAACTATAATTCACCCCTCCACTTT. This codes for CASSYAYNYNSPLHF.

The CDR3 reads CASSLSGDSPLHF. Written as DNA, the CDR3 is TGTGCCAGCAGTTTGTCGGGGGATTCACCCCTCCACTTT. This chain links TRBV27 with TRBJ1-6; weak D call: TRBD1 (5 bases). Between the trimmed V and J ends, which lost 3 bases and 8 bases, there was a span of 8 bases. Germline assignment: CDR1 MNHEY and CDR2 SMNVEV (reference sequence). The CDR3 loop spans 13 amino acids.

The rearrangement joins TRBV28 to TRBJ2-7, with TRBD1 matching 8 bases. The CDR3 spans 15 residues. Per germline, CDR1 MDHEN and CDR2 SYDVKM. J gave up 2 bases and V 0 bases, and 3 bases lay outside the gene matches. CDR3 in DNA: TGTGCCAGCAGTTTATGGAGGACAGGGCCCTACGAGCAGTACTTC. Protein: CASSLWRTGPYEQYF.

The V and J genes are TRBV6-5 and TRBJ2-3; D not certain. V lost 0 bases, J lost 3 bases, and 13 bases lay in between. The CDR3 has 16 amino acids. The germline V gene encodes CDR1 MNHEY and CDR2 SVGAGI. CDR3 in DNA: TGTGCCAGCAGTTACTCTTCGGTAATTGGTACAGATACGCAGTATTTT. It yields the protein CASSYSSVIGTDTQYF.

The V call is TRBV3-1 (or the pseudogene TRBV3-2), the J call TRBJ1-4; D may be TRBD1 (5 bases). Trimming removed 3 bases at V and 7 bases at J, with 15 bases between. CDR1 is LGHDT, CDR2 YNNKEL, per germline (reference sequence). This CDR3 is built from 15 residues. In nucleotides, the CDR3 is TGTGCCAGCAGCCATCTAGACCCCACAGGTGAAAAACTGTTTTTT. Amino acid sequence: CASSHLDPTGEKLFF.

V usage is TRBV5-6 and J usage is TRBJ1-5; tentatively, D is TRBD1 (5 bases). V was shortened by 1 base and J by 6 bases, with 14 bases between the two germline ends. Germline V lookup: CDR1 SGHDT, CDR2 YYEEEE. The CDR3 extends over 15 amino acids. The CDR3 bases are TGTGCCAGCAGCTTGCGGACATATGTTGGTCAGCCCCAGCATTTT. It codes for CASSLRTYVGQPQHF.

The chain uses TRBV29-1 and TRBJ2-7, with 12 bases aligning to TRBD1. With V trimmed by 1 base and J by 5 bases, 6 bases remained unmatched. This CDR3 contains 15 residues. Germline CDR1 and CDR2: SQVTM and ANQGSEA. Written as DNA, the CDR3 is TGCAGCGTTGAAGGCGGCGGGACAGGGGGCCACGAGCAGTACTTC. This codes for CSVEGGGTGGHEQYF.

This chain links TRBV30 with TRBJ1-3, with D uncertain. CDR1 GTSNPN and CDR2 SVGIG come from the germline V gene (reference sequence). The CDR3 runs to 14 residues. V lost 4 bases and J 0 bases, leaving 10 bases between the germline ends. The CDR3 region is CAWNLGSSGNTIYF. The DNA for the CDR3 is TGTGCCTGGAATTTGGGGAGCTCTGGAAACACCATATATTTT. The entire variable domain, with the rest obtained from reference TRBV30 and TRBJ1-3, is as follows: SQTIHQWPATLVQPVGSPLSLECTVEGTSNPNLYWYRQAAGRGLQLLFYSVGIGQISSEVPQNLSASRPQDRQFILSSKKLLLSDSGFYLCAWNLGSSGNTIYFGEGSWLTVV.

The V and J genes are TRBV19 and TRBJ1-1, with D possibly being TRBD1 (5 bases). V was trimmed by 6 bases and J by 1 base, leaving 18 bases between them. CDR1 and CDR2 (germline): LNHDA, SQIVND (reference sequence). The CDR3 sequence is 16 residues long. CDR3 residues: CASRETAYNWNTEAFF. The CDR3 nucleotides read TGTGCCAGTAGGGAGACAGCCTACAATTGGAACACTGAAGCTTTCTTT. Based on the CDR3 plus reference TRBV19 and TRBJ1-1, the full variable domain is DGGITQSPKYLFRKEGQNVTLSCEQNLNHDAMYWYRQDPGQGLRLIYYSQIVNDFQKGDIAEGYSVSREKKESFPLTVTSAQKNPTAFYLCASRETAYNWNTEAFFGQGTRLTVV.

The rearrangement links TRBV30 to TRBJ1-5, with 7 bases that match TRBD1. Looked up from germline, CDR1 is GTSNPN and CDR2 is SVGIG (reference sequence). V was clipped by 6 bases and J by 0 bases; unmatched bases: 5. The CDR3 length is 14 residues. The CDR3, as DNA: TGTGCCTGCTCGACAGGGACTAGCAATCAGCCCCAGCATTTT. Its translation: CACSTGTSNQPQHF.

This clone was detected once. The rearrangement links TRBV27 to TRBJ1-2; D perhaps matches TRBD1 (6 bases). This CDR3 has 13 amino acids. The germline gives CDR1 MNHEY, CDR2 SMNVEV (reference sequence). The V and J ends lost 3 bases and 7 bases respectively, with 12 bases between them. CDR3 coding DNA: TGTGCCAGCAGTTTGTCAGGGGTAGGTGGCTACACCTTC. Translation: CASSLSGVGGYTF.

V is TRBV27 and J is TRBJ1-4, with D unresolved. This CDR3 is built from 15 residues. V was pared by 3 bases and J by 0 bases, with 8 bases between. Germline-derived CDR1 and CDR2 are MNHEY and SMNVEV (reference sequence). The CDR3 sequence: CASSLFAATNEKLFF. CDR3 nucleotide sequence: TGTGCCAGCAGTTTGTTCGCGGCAACTAATGAAAAACTGTTTTTT.

The CDR3 nucleotides are TGTGCCAGCAGCCCCGGGACACCCCTTAGCGGCTACACCTTC. Residues: CASSPGTPLSGYTF. The chain employs TRBV3-1 (or the pseudogene TRBV3-2) and TRBJ1-2, with a weak D call TRBD1 (6 bases). CDR1 LGHDT and CDR2 YNNKEL come from the germline V gene (reference sequence). This CDR3 has 14 residues. Deletions cut 4 bases from V and 8 bases from J, with 17 bases between.

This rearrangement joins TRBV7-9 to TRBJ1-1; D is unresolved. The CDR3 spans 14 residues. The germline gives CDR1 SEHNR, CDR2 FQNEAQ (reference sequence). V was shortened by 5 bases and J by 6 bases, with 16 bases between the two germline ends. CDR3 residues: CASSPLEGRAEAFF. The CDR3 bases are TGTGCCAGCAGCCCCCTCGAAGGGAGGGCTGAAGCTTTCTTT.